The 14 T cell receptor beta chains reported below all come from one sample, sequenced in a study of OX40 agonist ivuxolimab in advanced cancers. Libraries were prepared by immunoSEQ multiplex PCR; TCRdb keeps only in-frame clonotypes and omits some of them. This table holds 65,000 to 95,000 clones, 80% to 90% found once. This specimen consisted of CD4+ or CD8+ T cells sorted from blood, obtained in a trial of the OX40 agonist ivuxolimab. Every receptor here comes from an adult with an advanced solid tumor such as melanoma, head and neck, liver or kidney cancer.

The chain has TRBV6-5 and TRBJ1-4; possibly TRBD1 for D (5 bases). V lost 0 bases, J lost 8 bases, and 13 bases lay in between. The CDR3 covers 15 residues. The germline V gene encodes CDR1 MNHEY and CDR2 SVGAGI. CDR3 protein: CASSYSGRVGEKLFF. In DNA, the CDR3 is TGTGCCAGCAGTTACTCGGGACGCGTAGGCGAAAAACTGTTTTTT.

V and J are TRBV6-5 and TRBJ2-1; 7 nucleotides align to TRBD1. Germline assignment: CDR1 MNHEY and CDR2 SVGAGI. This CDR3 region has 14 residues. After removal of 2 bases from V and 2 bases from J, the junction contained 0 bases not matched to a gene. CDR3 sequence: CASSYRGPYNEQFF. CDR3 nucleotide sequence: TGTGCCAGCAGTTACAGGGGGCCCTACAATGAGCAGTTCTTC.

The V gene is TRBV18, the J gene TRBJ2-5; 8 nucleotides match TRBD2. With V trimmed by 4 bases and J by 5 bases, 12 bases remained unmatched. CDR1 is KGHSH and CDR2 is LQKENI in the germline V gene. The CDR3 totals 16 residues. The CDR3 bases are TGTGCCAGCTCACTGGTTTTGGCGGGGGGAGCGGAGACCCAGTACTTC. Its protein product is CASSLVLAGGAETQYF.

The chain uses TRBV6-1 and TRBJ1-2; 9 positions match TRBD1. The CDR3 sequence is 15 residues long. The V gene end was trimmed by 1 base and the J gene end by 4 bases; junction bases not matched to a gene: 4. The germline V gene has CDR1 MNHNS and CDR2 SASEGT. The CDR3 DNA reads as TGTGCCAGCAGTGAAGGGACAGGGGAATTCTATGGCTACACCTTC. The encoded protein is CASSEGTGEFYGYTF.

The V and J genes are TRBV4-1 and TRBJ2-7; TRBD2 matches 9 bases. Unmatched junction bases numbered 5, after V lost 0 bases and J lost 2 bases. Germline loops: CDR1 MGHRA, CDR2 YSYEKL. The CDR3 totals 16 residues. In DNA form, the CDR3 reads TGCGCCAGCAGCCAAGAAAATAGCGGGAGTCCCTACGAGCAGTACTTC. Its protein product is CASSQENSGSPYEQYF.

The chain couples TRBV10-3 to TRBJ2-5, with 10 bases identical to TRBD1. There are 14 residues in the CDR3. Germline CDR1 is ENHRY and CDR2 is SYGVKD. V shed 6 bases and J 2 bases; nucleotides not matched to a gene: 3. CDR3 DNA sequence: TGTGCCATCAGCCCGGGACAGGGGCAAGAGACCCAGTACTTC. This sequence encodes CAISPGQGQETQYF.

CDR3 protein: CSVEGHLISYEQYF. CDR3 bases: TGCAGCGTTGAGGGTCACTTGATCTCCTACGAGCAGTACTTC. V and J are TRBV29-1 and TRBJ2-7; unclear D gene. CDR3 length equals 14 residues. The germline CDR1 and CDR2 sequences are SQVTM and ANQGSEA. Trimming left V 3 bases short and J 0 bases short, with 12 bases between.

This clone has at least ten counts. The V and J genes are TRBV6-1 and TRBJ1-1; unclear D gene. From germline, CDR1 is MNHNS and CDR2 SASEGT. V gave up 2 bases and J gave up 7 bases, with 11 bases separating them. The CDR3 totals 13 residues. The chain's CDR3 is CASSEYENGEAFF. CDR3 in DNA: TGTGCCAGCAGTGAATACGAGAACGGTGAAGCTTTCTTT.

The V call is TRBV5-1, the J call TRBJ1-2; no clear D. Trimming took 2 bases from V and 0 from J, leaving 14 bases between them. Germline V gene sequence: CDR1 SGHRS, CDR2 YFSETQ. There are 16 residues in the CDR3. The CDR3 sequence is CASSFLPLGTNYGYTF. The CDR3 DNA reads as TGCGCCAGCAGCTTCCTCCCCCTAGGCACTAACTATGGCTACACCTTC.

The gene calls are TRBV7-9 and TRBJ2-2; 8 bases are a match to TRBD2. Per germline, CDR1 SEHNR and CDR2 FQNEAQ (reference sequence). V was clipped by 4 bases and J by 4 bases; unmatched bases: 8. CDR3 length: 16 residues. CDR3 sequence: CASSSRGGRSTGELFF. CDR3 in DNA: TGTGCCAGCAGCTCCCGGGGGGGGCGTAGCACCGGGGAGCTGTTTTTT. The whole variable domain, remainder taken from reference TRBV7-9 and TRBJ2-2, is DTGVSQNPRHKITKRGQNVTFRCDPISEHNRLYWYRQTLGQGPEFLTYFQNEAQLEKSRLLSDRFSAERPKGSFSTLEIQRTEQGDSAMYLCASSSRGGRSTGELFFGEGSRLTVL.

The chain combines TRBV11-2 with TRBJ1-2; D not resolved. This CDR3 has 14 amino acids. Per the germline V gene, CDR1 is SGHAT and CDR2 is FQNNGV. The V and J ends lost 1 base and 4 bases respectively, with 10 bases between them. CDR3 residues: CASSLVEGGYGYTF. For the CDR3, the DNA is TGTGCCAGCAGCTTAGTGGAGGGTGGCTATGGCTACACCTTC.

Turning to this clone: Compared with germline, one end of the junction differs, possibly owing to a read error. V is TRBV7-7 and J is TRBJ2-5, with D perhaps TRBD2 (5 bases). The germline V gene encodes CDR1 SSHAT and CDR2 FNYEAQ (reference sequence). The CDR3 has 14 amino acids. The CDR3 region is CASSLAGGFETQYF. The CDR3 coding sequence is TGTGCTAGCAGCTTAGCAGGCGGGTTTGAGACCCAGTACTTC.

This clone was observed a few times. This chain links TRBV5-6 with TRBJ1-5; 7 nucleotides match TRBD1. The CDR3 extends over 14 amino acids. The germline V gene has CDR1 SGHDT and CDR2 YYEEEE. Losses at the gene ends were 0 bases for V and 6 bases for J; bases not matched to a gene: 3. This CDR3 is CASSLGQGGQPQHF. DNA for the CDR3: TGTGCCAGCAGCTTGGGACAGGGCGGTCAGCCCCAGCATTTT.

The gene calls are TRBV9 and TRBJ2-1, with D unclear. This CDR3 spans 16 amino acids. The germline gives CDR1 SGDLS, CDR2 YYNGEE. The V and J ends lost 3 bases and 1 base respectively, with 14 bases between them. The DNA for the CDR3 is TGTGCCAGCAGCGAAGAGACCTGGGGATCCTACAATGAGCAGTTCTTC. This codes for CASSEETWGSYNEQFF.